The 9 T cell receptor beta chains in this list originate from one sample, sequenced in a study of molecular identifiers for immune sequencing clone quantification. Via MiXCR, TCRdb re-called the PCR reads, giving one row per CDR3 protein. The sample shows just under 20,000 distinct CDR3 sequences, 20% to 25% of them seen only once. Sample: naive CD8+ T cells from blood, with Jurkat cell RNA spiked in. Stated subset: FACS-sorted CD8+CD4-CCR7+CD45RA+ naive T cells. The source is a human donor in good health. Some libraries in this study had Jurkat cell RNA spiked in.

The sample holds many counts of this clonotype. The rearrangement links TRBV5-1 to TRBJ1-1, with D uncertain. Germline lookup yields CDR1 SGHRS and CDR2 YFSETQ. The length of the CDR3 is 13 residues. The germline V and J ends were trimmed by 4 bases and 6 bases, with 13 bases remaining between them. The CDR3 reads CASSGPPSAEAFF. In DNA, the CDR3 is TGCGCCAGCAGCGGACCCCCCTCCGCTGAAGCTTTCTTT.

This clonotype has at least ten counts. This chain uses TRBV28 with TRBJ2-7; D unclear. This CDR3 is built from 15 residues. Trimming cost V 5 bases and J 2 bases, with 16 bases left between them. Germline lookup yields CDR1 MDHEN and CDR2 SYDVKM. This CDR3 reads CASSPNLVLTYEQYF. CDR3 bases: TGTGCCAGCAGTCCTAACTTGGTACTAACCTACGAGCAGTACTTC. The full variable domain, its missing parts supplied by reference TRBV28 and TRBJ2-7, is DVKVTQSSRYLVKRTGEKVFLECVQDMDHENMFWYRQDPGLGLRLIYFSYDVKMKEKGDIPEGYSVSREKKERFSLILESASTNQTSMYLCASSPNLVLTYEQYFGPGTRLTVT.

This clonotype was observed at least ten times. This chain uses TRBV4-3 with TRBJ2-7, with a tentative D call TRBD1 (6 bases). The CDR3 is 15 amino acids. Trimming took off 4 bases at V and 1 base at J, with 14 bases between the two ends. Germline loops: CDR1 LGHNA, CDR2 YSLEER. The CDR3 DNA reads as TGCGCCAGCAGCCCCCAGGTTCAGGGGTCCTACGAGCAGTACTTC. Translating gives CASSPQVQGSYEQYF.

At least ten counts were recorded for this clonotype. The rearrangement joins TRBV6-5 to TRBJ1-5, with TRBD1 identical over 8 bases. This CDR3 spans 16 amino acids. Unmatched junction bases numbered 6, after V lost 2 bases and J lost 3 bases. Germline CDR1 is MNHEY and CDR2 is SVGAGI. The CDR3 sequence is CASSYPRQGTNQPQHF. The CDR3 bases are TGTGCCAGCAGTTACCCCCGACAGGGGACCAATCAGCCCCAGCATTTT.

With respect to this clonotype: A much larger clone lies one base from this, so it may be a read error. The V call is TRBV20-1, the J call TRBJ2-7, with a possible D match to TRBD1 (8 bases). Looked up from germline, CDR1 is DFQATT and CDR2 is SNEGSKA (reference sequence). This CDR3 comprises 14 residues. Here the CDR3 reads CSAPHHRGDYKQYF. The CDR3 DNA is TGCAGTGCTCCCCACCACAGGGGGGACTACAAGCAGTACTTC.

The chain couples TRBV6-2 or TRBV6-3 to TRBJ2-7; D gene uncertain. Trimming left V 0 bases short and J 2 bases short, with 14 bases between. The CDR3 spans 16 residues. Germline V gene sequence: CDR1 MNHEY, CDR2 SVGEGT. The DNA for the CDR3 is TGTGCCAGCAGTTACTCGATGTATGGGAACGCCTACGAGCAGTACTTC. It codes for CASSYSMYGNAYEQYF.

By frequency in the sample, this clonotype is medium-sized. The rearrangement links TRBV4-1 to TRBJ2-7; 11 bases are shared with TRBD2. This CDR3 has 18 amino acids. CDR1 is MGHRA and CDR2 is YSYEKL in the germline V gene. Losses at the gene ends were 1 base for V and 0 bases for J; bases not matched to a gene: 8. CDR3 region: CASSQGGHGTSGSYEQYF. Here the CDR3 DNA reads TGCGCCAGCAGCCAAGGGGGACACGGGACTAGCGGCTCCTACGAGCAGTACTTC.

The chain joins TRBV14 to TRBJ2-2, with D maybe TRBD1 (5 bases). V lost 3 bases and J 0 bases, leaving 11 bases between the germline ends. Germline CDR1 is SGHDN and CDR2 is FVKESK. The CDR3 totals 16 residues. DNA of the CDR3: TGTGCCAGCAGCCAGCTAGGGGCATCGAACACCGGGGAGCTGTTTTTT. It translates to CASSQLGASNTGELFF.

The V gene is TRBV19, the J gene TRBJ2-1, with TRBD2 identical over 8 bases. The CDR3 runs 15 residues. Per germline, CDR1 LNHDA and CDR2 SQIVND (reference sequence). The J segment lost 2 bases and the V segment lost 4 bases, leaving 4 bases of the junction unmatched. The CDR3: CASSTGGDPYNEQFF. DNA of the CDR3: TGTGCCAGTAGTACGGGGGGGGATCCCTACAATGAGCAGTTCTTC.